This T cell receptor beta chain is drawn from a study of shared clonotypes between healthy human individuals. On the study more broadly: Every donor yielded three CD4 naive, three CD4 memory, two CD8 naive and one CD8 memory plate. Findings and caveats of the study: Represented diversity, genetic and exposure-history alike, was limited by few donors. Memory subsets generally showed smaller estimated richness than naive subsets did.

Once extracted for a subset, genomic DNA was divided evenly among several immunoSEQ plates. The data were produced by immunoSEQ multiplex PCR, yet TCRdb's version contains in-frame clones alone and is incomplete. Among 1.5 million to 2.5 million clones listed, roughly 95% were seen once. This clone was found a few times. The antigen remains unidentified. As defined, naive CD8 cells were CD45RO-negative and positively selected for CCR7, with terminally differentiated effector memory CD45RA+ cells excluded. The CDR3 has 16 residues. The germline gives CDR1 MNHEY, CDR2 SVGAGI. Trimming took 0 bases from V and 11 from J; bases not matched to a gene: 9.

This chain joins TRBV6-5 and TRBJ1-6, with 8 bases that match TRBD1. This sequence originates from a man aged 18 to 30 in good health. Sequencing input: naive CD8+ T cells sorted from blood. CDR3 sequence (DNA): TGTGCCAGCAGTTACTCGACAGGGGAGGGTTACGCACCCCTCCACTTT. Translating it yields CASSYSTGEGYAPLHF.